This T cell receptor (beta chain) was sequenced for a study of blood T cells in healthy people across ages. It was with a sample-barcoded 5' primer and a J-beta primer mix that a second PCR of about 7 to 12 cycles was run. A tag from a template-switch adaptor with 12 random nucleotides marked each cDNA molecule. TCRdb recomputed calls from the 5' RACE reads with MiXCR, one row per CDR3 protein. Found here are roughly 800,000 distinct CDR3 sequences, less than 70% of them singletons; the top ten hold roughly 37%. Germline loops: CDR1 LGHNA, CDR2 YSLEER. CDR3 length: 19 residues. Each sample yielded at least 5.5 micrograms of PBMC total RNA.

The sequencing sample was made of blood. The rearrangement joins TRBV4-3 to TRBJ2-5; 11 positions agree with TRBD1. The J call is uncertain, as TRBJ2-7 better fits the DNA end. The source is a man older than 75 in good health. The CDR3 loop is CASSQFFLPGTGGIYEQYF. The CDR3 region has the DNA TGCGCCAGCAGCCAGTTCTTTCTCCCCGGGACAGGGGGTATCTACGAGCAGTACTTC.